The subject of this entry is one TCR beta chain. Per germline, CDR1 SGHTA and CDR2 FQGNSA. Deletions cut 5 bases from V and 1 base from J, with 6 bases between. CDR3 size: 12 residues. This entry is derived from a study of control samples from healthy donors and cancer patients. Here immunoSEQ multiplex PCR was the method, and the copy in TCRdb shows in-frame clones only, minus some. The repertoire holds tens of thousands of clones, with 90% as singletons. Sequencing was carried out using PBMCs. V and J are TRBV7-2 and TRBJ2-7; D unclear. The receptor was derived from a man in his 60s with colorectal cancer. In DNA, the CDR3 is TGTGCCAGCAGCCCCTGGTCCTACGAGCAGTACTTC. It translates to CASSPWSYEQYF.